The 3 T cell receptor beta chains below come from one sample, sequenced in a study of spatial heterogeneity in lung cancer. TCRdb re-called the 5' RACE reads through MiXCR, storing one row per CDR3 protein. The sample includes about 12,000 distinct CDR3 sequences, approximately 4% of them seen just once. Sample time point: sample taken at primary tumor resection. This specimen consisted of PBMCs, obtained at surgery. Receptors originate from a male donor with early-stage non-small cell lung cancer.

Many counts were recorded for this clonotype. The chain carries TRBV5-1 and TRBJ2-3; unclear D gene. The germline V and J ends were trimmed by 0 bases and 2 bases, with 7 bases remaining between them. Germline V gives CDR1 SGHRS, CDR2 YFSETQ. This CDR3 is 14 amino acids long. The CDR3 reads CASSLAQITDTQYF. CDR3 coding DNA: TGCGCCAGCAGCTTGGCACAGATCACAGATACGCAGTATTTT.

This clonotype came up many times. The chain links TRBV29-1 to TRBJ2-7; the D gene could be TRBD1 or TRBD2 (5 bases each). Germline V gives CDR1 SQVTM, CDR2 ANQGSEA. The CDR3 contains 12 residues. The V and J ends lost 3 bases and 1 base respectively, with 7 bases between them. The CDR3 nucleotides read TGCAGCGTTGAGAGGGGTTCCTACGAGCAGTACTTC. Translated, it gives CSVERGSYEQYF.

This clonotype was detected many times. This chain connects TRBV28 to TRBJ1-2; no definite D call. Germline CDR1 MDHEN, CDR2 SYDVKM. This CDR3 region has 15 residues. The V end was cut by 6 bases, the J end by 4 bases, with 18 bases between. This CDR3 reads CASRPQTVRRYGYTF. DNA for the CDR3: TGTGCCAGCAGGCCTCAGACTGTTAGACGCTATGGCTACACCTTC.